This entry is about one T cell receptor (beta chain). This specimen comes from a study of blood T cell repertoires in COVID-19. Across the study: The United States, Italy and Spain provided the acute and convalescent COVID-19 samples. PBMCs, B-cell-depleted T cells, or T cells provided the cDNA or gDNA that made up the material.

Under the authors' procedure: Counts of nucleated cells, estimated from reference gene primer amplification, were obtained. Profiled with immunoSEQ multiplex PCR; TCRdb holds only in-frame clones, not every one. V and J calls and clone size come straight from that table; D and trimming were deduced from the DNA. Seen here are about 140,000 clones, about four fifths observed once, and the top ten hold 1.6%. Germline values: CDR1 LGHDT, CDR2 YNNKEL (reference sequence). The CDR3 is 16 amino acids. V lost 1 base and J lost 3; bases outside the gene matches: 5. Source material: peripheral blood. This TCR was sampled from a human donor in a cohort sampled during active COVID-19. This chain joins TRBV3-1 (or the pseudogene TRBV3-2) and TRBJ2-2; TRBD2 matches 7 bases. CDR3 residues: CASSQVAGADTGELFF. For the CDR3, the DNA is TGTGCCAGCAGCCAAGTGGCGGGAGCGGACACCGGGGAGCTGTTTTTT.